This TCR beta chain comes out of a study of neurological immune-mediated disorders. The study, taken as a whole, reports: HTLV-1-associated myelopathy had the most TCR clonal expansion, and multiple sclerosis had the least, less than healthy controls. Sharing of CDR3 amino acid sequences among expanded clones across subjects was absent, suggesting private repertoires in all groups.

The cDNA was generated by 5'RACE with 10-nucleotide random UMIs. In each sequencing run, over 180 million TCR-beta sequences were generated from 15-18 subjects. TCRdb ran MiXCR on the 5' RACE reads and lists one entry per CDR3 protein. The sample records over 11,000 distinct CDR3 sequences, more than 9% being singletons. Between the trimmed V and J ends, which lost 3 bases and 15 bases, there was a span of 18 bases. This CDR3 region has 13 residues. The table lists this clonotype with many counts. The antigen is unknown. The clonotype originates from a woman between 35 and 50 years old in good health. The material sequenced was PBMCs. V and J are TRBV12-3 or TRBV12-4 and TRBJ2-1; D is tentatively TRBD1 or TRBD2 (6 bases each). The CDR3 DNA sequence: TGTGCCAGCAGTTTCCCCGGTGTGGGGGGCCCGTTCTTC. This gives the protein CASSFPGVGGPFF.